These 32 T cell receptor beta chains were sequenced from one sample in a study of blood T cell repertoires in COVID-19 (dated by TCRdb to about 2020). The method behind the library was the immunoSEQ multiplex PCR assay. Imported from immuneACCESS, the table was reduced by TCRdb to in-frame sequences with V and J called. These copies leave out some clones; in studies compared against another copy, an unresolved V gene accounts for under half, and the cause of the remainder is not known. For this sample there are about 200,000 clones; about nine tenths appear just once. The top ten hold around 6.9% of the sample. The specimen sequenced was peripheral blood. The source of these receptors is a man aged 60-69 years who had recovered from COVID-19.

The gene calls are TRBV10-3 and TRBJ1-6; 11 nucleotides match TRBD1. CDR3 length: 14 residues. After removal of 5 bases from V and 9 bases from J, the junction contained 3 bases not matched to a gene. Germline lookup yields CDR1 ENHRY and CDR2 SYGVKD. The CDR3 spells CAISRDRGISPLHF. Written as DNA, the CDR3 is TGTGCCATCAGTAGGGACAGGGGGATTTCACCCCTCCACTTT.

This chain joins TRBV9 and TRBJ2-3; TRBD2 matches at 8 bases. The CDR3 has 17 residues. J was trimmed by 1 base and V by 0 bases; bases with no gene match: 7. In germline, CDR1 is SGDLS, CDR2 YYNGEE. The CDR3: CASSVAFTGGGTDTQYF. As DNA, the CDR3 is TGTGCCAGCAGCGTAGCGTTTACCGGGGGGGGCACAGATACGCAGTATTTT.

This rearrangement joins TRBV4-1 to TRBJ2-1; TRBD2 matches at 8 bases. The germline CDR1 and CDR2 sequences are MGHRA and YSYEKL. This CDR3 contains 16 residues. With V trimmed by 3 bases and J by 4 bases, 8 bases remained unmatched. Written as DNA, the CDR3 is TGCGCCAGCAGCCATACCGGGACTAGGGTTTACAATGAGCAGTTCTTC. Translation gives CASSHTGTRVYNEQFF.

The chain recombines TRBV12-3 or TRBV12-4 with TRBJ2-2; possible D gene TRBD2, 5 bases. CDR3 length equals 13 residues. Trimming removed 3 bases from V and 4 bases from J, with 6 bases in between. The CDR3 reads CASSLRATGELFF. The DNA of the CDR3 is TGTGCCAGCAGTTTGAGGGCCACCGGGGAGCTGTTTTTT.

The CDR3 DNA follows: TGTGCCACCGCGGGAGCAAGGGGGGAGCTGTTTTTT. Its protein is CATAGARGELFF. The chain couples TRBV28 to TRBJ2-2, with 7 positions matching TRBD2. Germline CDR1 is MDHEN and CDR2 is SYDVKM. V shed 10 bases and J 8 bases; nucleotides not matched to a gene: 7. The CDR3 has 12 amino acids.

The rearrangement joins TRBV10-3 to TRBJ2-3, with D perhaps matching TRBD2 (6 bases). V lost 10 bases, J lost 0 bases, and 11 bases lay in between. Germline V gene data show CDR1 as ENHRY and CDR2 as SYGVKD. The CDR3 totals 13 residues. CDR3 sequence (DNA): TGTGCCAGTGGGAGGACTAGCACAGATACGCAGTATTTT. It translates to CASGRTSTDTQYF.

The chain combines TRBV7-9 with TRBJ1-1; 7 bases agree with TRBD1. The junction had 2 bases not matched to a gene; V was cut back by 3 bases and J by 1 base. The CDR3 covers 14 residues. CDR1 and CDR2 from the germline V gene are SEHNR and FQNEAQ (reference sequence). The CDR3 DNA reads TGTGCCAGCAGCTTCGGGACAGAGAACACTGAAGCTTTCTTT. Amino acid sequence: CASSFGTENTEAFF.

As for this clone: The same CDR3 also results from other DNA sequences found in this sample. The V gene is TRBV10-2, the J gene TRBJ1-5; unclear D gene. The V gene lost 0 bases and the J gene lost 2 bases, with 5 bases spanning the gap. Germline values: CDR1 WSHSY, CDR2 SAAADI. The CDR3 runs to 14 residues. The CDR3 nucleotides read TGCGCCAGCAGTGAGTCGGGCGGCAATCAGCCCCAGCATTTT. It translates to CASSESGGNQPQHF.

V gene TRBV4-2 combines with J gene TRBJ1-1; D remains ambiguous. The CDR3 runs to 11 residues. Trimming shortened V by 0 bases and J by 8 bases, and 4 bases separated the two germline ends. Germline lookup yields CDR1 LGHNA and CDR2 YNFKEQ. This chain's CDR3 is CASSQEREAFF. CDR3 sequence (DNA): TGTGCCAGCAGCCAAGAGAGGGAAGCTTTCTTT.

This chain links TRBV10-3 with TRBJ2-6; D might be TRBD1 (6 bases). Germline V gives CDR1 ENHRY, CDR2 SYGVKD. The ends were cut back, 6 bases at V and 4 bases at J, with 13 bases in the middle. This CDR3 spans 15 amino acids. CDR3 in DNA: TGTGCCATCAGGCAGGGGCTGTCGGGGGCCAACGTCCTGACTTTC. This gives the protein CAIRQGLSGANVLTF.

This chain joins TRBV5-6 and TRBJ1-1; D gene uncertain. The V and J ends lost 0 bases and 6 bases respectively, with 6 bases between them. The CDR3 is 12 amino acids. Germline CDR1 SGHDT, CDR2 YYEEEE. Here the CDR3 reads CASSLVRAEAFF. CDR3 DNA sequence: TGTGCCAGCAGCTTGGTCCGGGCTGAAGCTTTCTTT.

V and J are TRBV10-3 and TRBJ2-1, with TRBD2 identical over 10 bases. This CDR3 is built from 19 residues. V was clipped by 6 bases and J by 5 bases; unmatched bases: 19. Germline CDR1 reads ENHRY; CDR2 reads SYGVKD. The CDR3 sequence: CAISPSPGLADAPHNEQFF. Written as DNA, the CDR3 is TGTGCCATCAGCCCCAGCCCCGGACTAGCGGATGCCCCCCACAATGAGCAGTTCTTC.

The chain couples TRBV7-2 to TRBJ2-2, with D tentatively TRBD2 (6 bases). CDR1 SGHTA and CDR2 FQGNSA come from the germline V gene. The CDR3 is made up of 16 amino acids. Between the trimmed V and J ends, which lost 6 bases and 2 bases, there was a span of 16 bases. The CDR3 here is CASSFPLGLNTGELFF. The CDR3 nucleotides read TGTGCCAGCAGTTTCCCCTTGGGACTTAACACCGGGGAGCTGTTTTTT.

The chain combines TRBV11-2 with TRBJ2-2; possible D gene TRBD1, 6 bases. V was shortened by 1 base and J by 3 bases, with 12 bases between the two germline ends. This CDR3 has 16 residues. The germline V gene has CDR1 SGHAT and CDR2 FQNNGV. This CDR3 is CASSLVRDTYTGELFF. The CDR3 bases are TGTGCCAGCAGCTTAGTCCGGGACACGTACACCGGGGAGCTGTTTTTT.

The V call is TRBV2, the J call TRBJ1-5, with D possibly being TRBD1 (5 bases). Germline CDR1 is SNHLY and CDR2 is FYNNEI. The CDR3 is 14 amino acids. Trimming pared 10 bases from V and 4 bases from J, leaving 17 bases between. This CDR3 reads CATRARTGNQPQHF. The CDR3 coding sequence is TGTGCCACCCGAGCTCGTACAGGTAATCAGCCCCAGCATTTT.

This sequence joins TRBV5-3 and TRBJ2-2; a weak D match, TRBD1 (6 bases). TRBV5-3 is an ORF, with its function uncertain. V lost 0 bases, J lost 1 base, and 7 bases lay in between. CDR3 size: 15 residues. CDR3 DNA: TGTGCCAGAAGCTTGGAACAGGGGAACACCGGGGAGCTGTTTTTT. Protein sequence: CARSLEQGNTGELFF.

Here the CDR3 DNA reads TGTGCCAGCAGCCGATCGATAGCGGGACTACCCTACGAGCAGTACTTC. Residues: CASSRSIAGLPYEQYF. This rearrangement joins TRBV9 to TRBJ2-7; 8 bases align to TRBD2. The J segment lost 2 bases and the V segment lost 4 bases, leaving 11 bases of the junction unmatched. Germline CDR1 reads SGDLS; CDR2 reads YYNGEE. The CDR3 consists of 16 residues.

The rearrangement joins TRBV6-6 to TRBJ1-5; TRBD1 might be the D (6 bases). Germline values: CDR1 MNHNY, CDR2 SVGAGI (reference sequence). V lost 6 bases, J lost 4 bases, and 13 bases lay in between. This CDR3 has 14 residues. CDR3 amino acids: CASRSGTINQPQHF. The DNA of the CDR3 is TGTGCCAGCAGGTCCGGGACAATTAATCAGCCCCAGCATTTT.

Of note for this clone: The identical CDR3 is also encoded by other nucleotide sequences in the sample. The chain recombines TRBV29-1 with TRBJ1-1; the D gene is possibly TRBD1 (6 bases). This CDR3 has 13 amino acids. Trimming pared 5 bases from V and 0 bases from J, leaving 10 bases between. The germline V gene encodes CDR1 SQVTM and CDR2 ANQGSEA. The CDR3 coding sequence is TGCAGCGTTCGTGGACAGCTGAACACTGAAGCTTTCTTT. It translates to CSVRGQLNTEAFF.

The chain joins TRBV9 to TRBJ2-5, with TRBD2 as a possible D gene (6 bases). Per the germline V gene, CDR1 is SGDLS and CDR2 is YYNGEE. The CDR3 has 16 residues. V gave up 2 bases and J gave up 0 bases, with 14 bases separating them. In DNA, the CDR3 is TGTGCCAGCAGCGTTACAGCGGGCCTGTACCAAGAGACCCAGTACTTC. Translating gives CASSVTAGLYQETQYF.

This sequence joins TRBV19 and TRBJ2-6; TRBD2 might be the D (5 bases). From germline, CDR1 is LNHDA and CDR2 SQIVND (reference sequence). The CDR3 loop spans 15 amino acids. The V gene lost 3 bases and the J gene lost 0 bases, with 6 bases spanning the gap. This chain's CDR3 is CASSMSGSGANVLTF. For the CDR3, the DNA is TGTGCCAGTAGTATGAGCGGCTCTGGGGCCAACGTCCTGACTTTC.

The V call is TRBV27, the J call TRBJ2-1, with D possibly matching TRBD2 (6 bases). The germline V gene encodes CDR1 MNHEY and CDR2 SMNVEV (reference sequence). Trimming left V 2 bases short and J 4 bases short, with 12 bases between. This CDR3 region has 15 residues. The CDR3: CASSLRLANYNEQFF. The CDR3 coding sequence is TGTGCCAGCAGTTTAAGGCTAGCGAATTACAATGAGCAGTTCTTC.

V gene TRBV12-5 combines with J gene TRBJ2-3; D uncertain. Germline assignment: CDR1 LGHNT and CDR2 FRNRAP. V gave up 2 bases and J gave up 1 base, with 10 bases separating them. The length of the CDR3 is 15 residues. CDR3 protein: CASGLSFGGTDTQYF. The CDR3 DNA is TGTGCTAGTGGTTTGAGTTTCGGAGGCACAGATACGCAGTATTTT.

V usage is TRBV19 and J usage is TRBJ1-2, with 10 nucleotides matching TRBD1. This CDR3 has 15 amino acids. V was clipped by 8 bases and J by 7 bases; unmatched bases: 13. Germline V gene lookup returns CDR1 LNHDA and CDR2 SQIVND (reference sequence). In DNA, the CDR3 is TGTGCCAGTGCCCGGGACAGGGGACAACAATTTGGCTACACCTTC. Protein: CASARDRGQQFGYTF. The entire variable domain, with the rest obtained from reference TRBV19 and TRBJ1-2, is as follows: DGGITQSPKYLFRKEGQNVTLSCEQNLNHDAMYWYRQDPGQGLRLIYYSQIVNDFQKGDIAEGYSVSREKKESFPLTVTSAQKNPTAFYLCASARDRGQQFGYTFGSGTRLTVV.

The gene calls are TRBV6-5 and TRBJ2-3, with 14 nucleotides matching TRBD2. Trimming at V came to 6 bases and at J to 6 bases, leaving 5 bases not matched to a gene. CDR1 and CDR2 from the germline V gene are MNHEY and SVGAGI. The CDR3 has 15 amino acids. CDR3 DNA sequence: TGTGCCAGCAGCCCGGGACTAGCGGGGGTGGATACGCAGTATTTT. Protein sequence: CASSPGLAGVDTQYF.

The chain is built from TRBV11-2 and TRBJ1-5, with D maybe TRBD1 (6 bases). Germline-derived CDR1 and CDR2 are SGHAT and FQNNGV. Deletions cut 5 bases from V and 4 bases from J, with 18 bases between. This CDR3 has 16 residues. The CDR3 is CASSPNIGQRNQPQHF. CDR3 bases: TGTGCCAGCAGCCCTAACATAGGACAGAGAAATCAGCCCCAGCATTTT.

V is TRBV5-5 and J is TRBJ1-5, with TRBD1 matching over 9 bases. The CDR3 length is 15 residues. From germline, CDR1 is SGHKS and CDR2 YYEKEE (reference sequence). J was trimmed by 7 bases and V by 5 bases; bases with no gene match: 10. The CDR3 protein is CASSSAGQGGQPQHF. CDR3 DNA sequence: TGTGCCAGCAGTTCGGCGGGACAGGGAGGCCAGCCCCAGCATTTT.

V is TRBV7-9 and J is TRBJ2-3, with 7 bases fitting TRBD2. V shed 4 bases and J 2 bases; nucleotides not matched to a gene: 6. In germline, CDR1 is SEHNR, CDR2 FQNEAQ (reference sequence). The CDR3 is 15 residues long. DNA of the CDR3: TGTGCCAGCAGCTCACGAGCGGGACCCACAGATACGCAGTATTTT. It encodes CASSSRAGPTDTQYF.

The chain is built from TRBV15 and TRBJ2-7; 8 bases map to TRBD2. Germline CDR1 and CDR2: LNHNV and YYDKDF (reference sequence). The V segment lost 2 bases and the J segment 1 base; nucleotides outside the gene matches: 4. This CDR3 comprises 15 residues. The CDR3 nucleotides read TGTGCCACCAGCAGATGGCGGGGGGCGTCCTACGAGCAGTACTTC. It yields the protein CATSRWRGASYEQYF.

The CDR3 coding sequence is TGTGCCAGCAGCCGCCGGACAGATCAAGAGACCCAGTACTTC. The encoded protein is CASSRRTDQETQYF. The chain links TRBV7-8 to TRBJ2-5; TRBD1 might be the D (6 bases). This CDR3 is built from 14 residues. CDR1 SGHVS and CDR2 FQNEAQ come from the germline V gene. Trimming stripped 5 bases from V and 2 bases from J, with 12 bases between.

The chain recombines TRBV4-1 with TRBJ1-2, with D possibly TRBD1 on 5 matching bases. The length of the CDR3 is 14 residues. Trimming stripped 4 bases from V and 3 bases from J, with 12 bases between. Germline CDR1 reads MGHRA; CDR2 reads YSYEKL. The CDR3 sequence: CASSRGDSDYGYTF. The CDR3 nucleotides read TGCGCCAGCAGCCGAGGGGACTCCGACTATGGCTACACCTTC.

This chain links TRBV19 with TRBJ2-2; perhaps TRBD1 as D (5 bases). Germline V gene lookup returns CDR1 LNHDA and CDR2 SQIVND (reference sequence). V lost 4 bases and J 7 bases, leaving 16 bases between the germline ends. The CDR3 is 15 amino acids. The CDR3 loop reads CASSTSQGGSGELFF. The DNA for the CDR3 is TGTGCCAGTAGTACATCCCAGGGCGGTAGCGGGGAGCTGTTTTTT.